The sequence of this T cell receptor beta chain was determined in a study of shared T cell receptors in the human thymus. Repertoires were generated with immunoSEQ multiplex PCR, while TCRdb's copy carries only in-frame clones and drops some. The table shows about 500,000 clones, with 78% occurring only once. Germline trimming cut 3 bases from V and 3 bases from J; bases unmatched to any gene: 5. CDR1 KGHSH and CDR2 LQKENI come from the germline V gene. The CDR3 has 15 amino acids. These sequences were also reported in another study, on human thymus T cells. From that paper: Resections that were taken during corrective heart surgery supplied the thymus tissue. It looked as if thymic and blood repertoires used V and J genes in a biased way. What related research reported was that thymic repertoires overlapped highly among unrelated individuals.

Sequences were obtained from thymocytes. The receptor was isolated from a boy in the first two years of life with a congenital heart defect. This chain connects TRBV18 to TRBJ2-1; TRBD2 agrees at 7 bases. The CDR3 DNA reads TGTGCCAGCTCACCGTCTGGCGGGAGCTACAATGAGCAGTTCTTC. Its translation: CASSPSGGSYNEQFF.